This is a list of T cell receptor beta chains from one sample in a study of blood T cell repertoires in COVID-19. Profiling relied on immunoSEQ multiplex PCR, and the TCRdb table lists in-frame clones only, not all of them. The data contain approximately 320,000 clones, 90% of them singletons. Sequenced material: PBMCs or T cells enriched from blood (not recorded which). The source is a man in his 60s who had recovered from COVID-19. Each CDR3 is given with its conserved first and last residue. The D gene is left open where the match is weak. Expanded clones are given a class, and other clones once, few, many or no size at all.

V gene,J gene,D gene,clone size,CDR3 protein,CDR3 DNA
TRBV27,TRBJ1-5,TRBD1,NA,CASSATGHAHQPQHF,TGTGCCAGCAGCGCGACAGGGCATGCCCATCAGCCCCAGCATTTT
TRBV7-9,TRBJ1-2,NA,NA,CASSLGYRDTF,TGTGCCAGCAGCTTAGGTTATCGGGACACCTTC
TRBV24-1,TRBJ1-1,NA,NA,CATSVGGTGTEAFF,TGTGCCACCAGTGTTGGAGGGACTGGCACTGAAGCTTTCTTT
TRBV7-9,TRBJ2-3,NA,NA,CASSLVDRYTDTQYF,TGTGCCAGCAGCTTAGTAGACAGATACACAGATACGCAGTATTTT
TRBV18,TRBJ1-1,TRBD1,few,CASSPIGTDTEAFF,TGTGCCAGCTCACCTATCGGGACAGACACTGAAGCTTTCTTT
TRBV6-5,TRBJ2-7,NA,NA,CASSQYRYSYEQYF,TGTGCCAGCAGTCAATACAGGTACTCCTACGAGCAGTACTTC
TRBV7-9,TRBJ1-4,NA,NA,CASHPSQTATNEKLFF,TGTGCCAGCCACCCAAGCCAGACTGCAACTAATGAAAAACTGTTTTTT
TRBV5-5,TRBJ2-7,NA,NA,CASSLGGGYDYEQYF,TGTGCCAGCAGCTTGGGGGGAGGTTATGACTACGAGCAGTACTTC
TRBV2,TRBJ2-1,TRBD2,NA,CASIRTSGSNEQFF,TGTGCCAGCATCAGGACTAGCGGGAGTAATGAGCAGTTCTTC
TRBV5-1,TRBJ1-6,TRBD1,NA,CASSLQGGDNSPLHF,TGCGCCAGCAGCTTACAGGGGGGAGATAATTCACCCCTCCACTTT
TRBV5-8,TRBJ2-3,NA,NA,CASSLYSGLDTQYF,TGTGCCAGCAGCTTGTATTCAGGGTTAGATACGCAGTATTTT
TRBV6-5,TRBJ1-1,NA,NA,CASSPGRAEAFF,TGTGCCAGCAGTCCCGGTCGCGCCGAAGCTTTCTTT
TRBV4-1,TRBJ2-3,NA,NA,CASSQVRAASSTDTQYF,TGCGCCAGCAGCCAAGTTCGAGCGGCCTCCAGCACAGATACGCAGTATTTT
TRBV6-1,TRBJ1-2,TRBD1,NA,CASSQTTGGGLGYTF,TGTGCCAGCAGTCAAACGACAGGGGGAGGCCTTGGCTACACCTTC
TRBV10-3,TRBJ2-5,NA,NA,CAISEHPEETQYF,TGTGCCATCAGTGAGCACCCAGAAGAGACCCAGTACTTC
TRBV21-1,TRBJ1-4,NA,NA,CASSKVGRRGVREKLFF,TGTGCCAGCAGCAAAGTGGGCAGGCGCGGGGTCCGGGAAAAACTGTTTTTT
TRBV19,TRBJ2-1,NA,few,CASSGNEQFF,TGTGCCAGTAGCGGGAATGAGCAGTTCTTC
TRBV24-1,TRBJ2-5,NA,NA,CATSDSVAQETQYF,TGTGCCACCAGTGATTCAGTCGCCCAAGAGACCCAGTACTTC
TRBV10-1,TRBJ2-1,TRBD2,NA,CASSDSPNSGLAGNEQFF,TGCGCCAGCAGTGATTCCCCCAACTCGGGGCTAGCGGGCAATGAGCAGTTCTTC
TRBV5-1,TRBJ2-7,TRBD1,NA,CASSMGQGTHEQYF,TGCGCCAGCAGCATGGGACAGGGGACCCACGAGCAGTACTTC
TRBV4-1,TRBJ2-3,TRBD2,NA,CASRLAGVIPDTQYF,TGCGCCAGCAGGTTAGCGGGAGTAATCCCAGATACGCAGTATTTT
TRBV11-2,TRBJ2-7,NA,NA,CASSRGGILSYEQYF,TGTGCCAGCAGTCGGGGCGGGATCCTCTCCTACGAGCAGTACTTC
TRBV4-2,TRBJ1-1,NA,NA,CASSQVLRGRGTEAFF,TGTGCCAGCAGCCAAGTTCTGCGGGGTCGGGGCACTGAAGCTTTCTTT
TRBV29-1,TRBJ2-3,NA,NA,CSVDRQSTDTQYF,TGCAGCGTTGATCGACAGAGCACAGATACGCAGTATTTT
TRBV7-2,TRBJ1-5,NA,NA,CASSLVLGGAYSNQPQHF,TGTGCCAGCAGCTTAGTCTTAGGCGGGGCCTATAGCAATCAGCCCCAGCATTTT
TRBV28,TRBJ2-7,TRBD2,NA,CASKAGGAYEQYF,TGTGCCAGCAAGGCGGGAGGGGCCTACGAGCAGTACTTC
TRBV5-4,TRBJ2-7,NA,NA,CASSPDNDPYEQYF,TGTGCCAGCAGCCCGGACAACGACCCCTACGAGCAGTACTTC
TRBV7-8,TRBJ2-1,TRBD2,NA,CASSSTGGVYNEQFF,TGTGCCAGCAGCTCGACGGGGGGAGTATACAATGAGCAGTTCTTC
TRBV5-1,TRBJ2-7,TRBD1,NA,CASGLPDRGFYEQYF,TGCGCCTCCGGGTTACCGGACAGGGGGTTCTACGAGCAGTACTTC
TRBV6-2/TRBV6-3,TRBJ2-3,NA,NA,CASSSLDTQYF,TGTGCCAGCAGTTCCCTGGATACGCAGTATTTT
TRBV6-2/TRBV6-3,TRBJ1-1,NA,few,CASSYSRWGDHTEAFF,TGTGCCAGCAGTTACTCGAGATGGGGGGACCACACTGAAGCTTTCTTT
TRBV18,TRBJ1-1,NA,NA,CASSPPPAGATEAFF,TGTGCCAGCTCACCACCCCCGGCGGGGGCTACTGAAGCTTTCTTT
TRBV9,TRBJ2-4,TRBD2,NA,CASSARQGGSDIQYF,TGTGCCAGCAGCGCAAGGCAGGGCGGGAGTGACATTCAGTACTTC
TRBV6-5,TRBJ1-5,NA,NA,CASSPRDMGQPQHF,TGTGCCAGCAGTCCCCGGGACATGGGGCAGCCCCAGCATTTT
TRBV4-1,TRBJ2-1,NA,NA,CASSQSTSRNEQFF,TGCGCCAGCAGCCAATCTACTAGCAGGAATGAGCAGTTCTTC
TRBV27,TRBJ2-3,TRBD2,NA,CAISKTSPSGRATHTQYF,TGTGCCATTTCGAAAACTTCTCCTAGCGGGAGGGCCACACATACGCAGTATTTT
TRBV7-2,TRBJ2-7,TRBD2,NA,CASSLSRTSVSYEQYF,TGTGCCAGCAGCTTATCCCGGACTAGCGTCTCCTACGAGCAGTACTTC
TRBV21-1,TRBJ2-7,NA,NA,CASSKPPGQGSFGQYEQYF,TGTGCCAGCAGCAAACCCCCGGGACAGGGGAGTTTCGGGCAGTACGAGCAGTACTTC
TRBV12-5,TRBJ2-5,TRBD2,NA,CASGGKGTSGSGETQYF,TGTGCTAGTGGTGGGAAAGGGACTAGCGGGAGTGGGGAGACCCAGTACTTC
TRBV10-3,TRBJ2-5,NA,NA,CAISARDNEAQYF,TGTGCCATCAGTGCCAGGGACAATGAGGCCCAGTACTTC
TRBV7-9,TRBJ2-3,NA,NA,CASSSTADNTDTQYF,TGTGCCAGCAGTTCCACAGCGGATAACACAGATACGCAGTATTTT
TRBV5-1,TRBJ1-2,NA,NA,CASSQEGGGYGYTF,TGCGCCAGCAGCCAAGAGGGTGGAGGGTATGGCTACACCTTC
TRBV18,TRBJ1-5,TRBD1,NA,CASSRDRVGQPQHF,TGTGCCAGCTCACGAGACAGGGTAGGGCAGCCCCAGCATTTT
TRBV4-2,TRBJ2-1,NA,NA,CASSQDWRGGDEQFF,TGTGCCAGCAGCCAAGATTGGAGGGGAGGTGATGAGCAGTTCTTC
TRBV11-3,TRBJ1-2,TRBD1,once,CASSLVQGPYGYTF,TGTGCCAGCAGCTTAGTACAGGGGCCGTATGGCTACACCTTC
TRBV5-1,TRBJ1-1,TRBD1,NA,CASSSPPGQMNTEAFF,TGCGCCAGCTCTTCACCGCCGGGACAGATGAACACTGAAGCTTTCTTT
TRBV6-5,TRBJ1-2,NA,NA,CASSVDTGYGYTF,TGTGCCAGCAGCGTCGACACTGGTTATGGCTACACCTTC
TRBV7-6,TRBJ2-1,TRBD2,NA,CASSRTSGRRNEQFF,TGTGCCAGCAGCCGGACTAGCGGGAGGAGGAATGAGCAGTTCTTC
TRBV27,TRBJ1-6,NA,NA,CASSTTQGSYNSPLHF,TGTGCCAGCAGTACAACTCAGGGCTCCTATAATTCACCCCTCCACTTT
TRBV4-2,TRBJ2-7,NA,NA,CASSQGSFYEQYF,TGTGCCAGCAGCCAAGGCAGTTTCTACGAGCAGTACTTC
TRBV4-3,TRBJ1-4,TRBD1,NA,CASSQKTGLGEKLFF,TGCGCCAGCAGCCAAAAGACAGGGTTAGGCGAAAAACTGTTTTTT
TRBV5-1,TRBJ1-3,TRBD1,NA,CASSADRSSGNTIYF,TGCGCCAGCAGCGCGGACAGGAGCTCTGGAAACACCATATATTTT
TRBV4-2,TRBJ2-7,NA,NA,CASSQDSGSGEQYF,TGTGCCAGCAGCCAAGATTCGGGGAGTGGAGAGCAGTACTTC